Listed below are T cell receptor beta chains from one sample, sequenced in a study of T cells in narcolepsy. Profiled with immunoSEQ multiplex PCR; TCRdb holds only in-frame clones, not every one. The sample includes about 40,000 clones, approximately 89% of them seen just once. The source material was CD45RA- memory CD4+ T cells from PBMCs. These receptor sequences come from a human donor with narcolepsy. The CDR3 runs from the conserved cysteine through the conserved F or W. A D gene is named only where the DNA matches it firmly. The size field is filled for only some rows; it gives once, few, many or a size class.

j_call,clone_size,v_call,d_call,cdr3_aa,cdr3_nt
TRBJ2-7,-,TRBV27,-,CASRREQYF,TGTGCCAGCCGGCGCGAGCAGTACTTC
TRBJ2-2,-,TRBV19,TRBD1,CASRDRGRGTGELFF,TGTGCCTCCCGGGACAGGGGACGGGGCACCGGGGAGCTGTTTTTT
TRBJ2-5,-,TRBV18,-,CASSPGLQETQYF,TGTGCCAGCTCACCTGGACTTCAAGAGACCCAGTACTTC
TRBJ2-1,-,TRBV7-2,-,CASSLYGATGIDNEQFF,TGTGCCAGCAGCTTATACGGAGCGACAGGTATTGACAATGAGCAGTTCTTC
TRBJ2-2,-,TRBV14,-,CASSQDTFWGTGELFF,TGTGCCAGCAGCCAAGATACGTTCTGGGGAACCGGGGAGCTGTTTTTT
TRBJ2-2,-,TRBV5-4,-,CASSLDRHGELFF,TGTGCCAGCAGCTTGGATCGGCACGGGGAGCTGTTTTTT
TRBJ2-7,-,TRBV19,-,CASSIRQRSGYEQYF,TGTGCCAGTAGTATAAGACAGCGAAGCGGGTACGAGCAGTACTTC
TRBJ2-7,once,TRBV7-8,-,CASSLEGPGYYEQYF,TGTGCCAGCAGCTTAGAAGGGCCGGGTTATTACGAGCAGTACTTC
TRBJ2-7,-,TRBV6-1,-,CATREDISYEQYF,TGTGCCACCCGAGAGGACATTTCCTACGAGCAGTACTTC
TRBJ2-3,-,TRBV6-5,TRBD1,CASSYRDSRSTDTQYF,TGTGCCAGCAGTTATCGGGACAGTCGTAGCACAGATACGCAGTATTTT
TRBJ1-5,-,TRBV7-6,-,CASSLQENQPQHF,TGTGCCAGCAGCTTACAGGAGAATCAGCCCCAGCATTTT
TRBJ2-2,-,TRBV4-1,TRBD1,CASSQPVRGQGDSGELFF,TGCGCCAGCAGCCAACCAGTCCGGGGACAGGGGGACTCCGGGGAGCTGTTTTTT
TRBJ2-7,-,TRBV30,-,CAWSGQSSYEQYF,TGTGCCTGGAGTGGGCAGTCTAGCTACGAGCAGTACTTC
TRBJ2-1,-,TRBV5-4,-,CASSLPGLDEQFF,TGTGCCAGCAGCTTACCGGGGCTGGATGAGCAGTTCTTC
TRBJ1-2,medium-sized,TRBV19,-,CASTPGLSNYGYTF,TGTGCCAGTACCCCCGGTTTGTCTAACTATGGCTACACCTTC
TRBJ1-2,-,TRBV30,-,CAWSAGAGYGYTF,TGTGCCTGGAGCGCCGGGGCAGGCTATGGCTACACCTTC
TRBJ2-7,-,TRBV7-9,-,CASSLVASYEQYF,TGTGCCAGCAGCTTAGTGGCTTCCTACGAGCAGTACTTC
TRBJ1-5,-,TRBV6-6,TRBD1,CASSPRTGGSQPQHF,TGTGCCAGCAGCCCTAGGACAGGGGGGTCTCAGCCCCAGCATTTT
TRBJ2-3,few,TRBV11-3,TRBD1,CASSLGRTGSGTQYF,TGTGCCAGCAGCTTAGGCAGGACAGGTTCGGGTACGCAGTATTTT
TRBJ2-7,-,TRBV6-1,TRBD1,CASRPLGTGLREQYF,TGTGCCAGCAGACCCCTAGGGACAGGGCTTCGCGAGCAGTACTTC
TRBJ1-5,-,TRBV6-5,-,CASSNRDGNQPQHF,TGTGCCAGCAGTAACCGGGACGGGAATCAGCCCCAGCATTTT
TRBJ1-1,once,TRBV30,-,CAWSVAGTANTEAFF,TGTGCCTGGAGTGTAGCCGGGACGGCTAACACTGAAGCTTTCTTT
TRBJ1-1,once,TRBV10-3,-,CAISGRTSIGAEAFF,TGTGCCATCAGTGGAAGAACCTCTATTGGCGCGGAAGCTTTCTTT
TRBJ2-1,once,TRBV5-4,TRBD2,CASSGFAGGQNEQFF,TGTGCCAGCAGCGGCTTTGCGGGAGGACAAAATGAGCAGTTCTTC
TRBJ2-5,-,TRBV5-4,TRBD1,CASSKGQGQETQYF,TGTGCCAGCAGCAAGGGACAGGGCCAAGAGACCCAGTACTTC
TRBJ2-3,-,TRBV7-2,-,CASSAQGSDTQYF,TGTGCCAGCAGCGCCCAGGGGTCGGATACGCAGTATTTT
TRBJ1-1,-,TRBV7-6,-,CASSPQGGAHTEAFF,TGTGCCAGCAGCCCCCAAGGAGGGGCCCACACTGAAGCTTTCTTT
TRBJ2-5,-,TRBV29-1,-,CSVEPGSGEAQYF,TGCAGCGTTGAACCGGGGTCTGGCGAGGCCCAGTACTTC
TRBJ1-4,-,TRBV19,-,CASSEGDRTTNEKLFF,TGTGCCAGTAGTGAAGGAGACCGGACAACTAATGAAAAACTGTTTTTT
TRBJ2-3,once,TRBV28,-,CASQGVTDTQYF,TGTGCCAGCCAGGGTGTCACAGATACGCAGTATTTT
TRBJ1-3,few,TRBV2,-,CASSDPGFTIYF,TGTGCCAGCAGTGATCCGGGATTCACCATATATTTT
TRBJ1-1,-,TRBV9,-,CASSVGTDVMNTEAFF,TGTGCCAGCAGCGTAGGGACAGATGTCATGAACACTGAAGCTTTCTTT
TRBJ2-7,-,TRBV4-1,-,CASSQVQGRDPEQYF,TGCGCCAGCAGCCAAGTGCAGGGCAGGGATCCCGAGCAGTACTTC
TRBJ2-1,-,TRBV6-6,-,CASSYGGNEQFF,TGTGCCAGCAGTTACGGGGGCAATGAGCAGTTCTTC
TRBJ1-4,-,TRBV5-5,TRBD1,CASSLGQPNEKLFF,TGTGCCAGCAGCCTGGGACAGCCTAATGAAAAACTGTTTTTT
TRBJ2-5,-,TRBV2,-,CASSGQLIQETQYF,TGTGCCAGCAGTGGACAGCTAATACAAGAGACCCAGTACTTC
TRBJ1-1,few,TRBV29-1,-,CSVADIEAFF,TGCAGCGTGGCGGACATTGAAGCTTTCTTT
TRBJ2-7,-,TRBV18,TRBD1,CASSDRDRGVEQYF,TGTGCCAGCTCGGACCGGGACAGGGGGGTAGAGCAGTACTTC
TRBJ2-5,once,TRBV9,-,CASSVDRGRETQYF,TGTGCCAGCAGCGTAGACCGGGGGAGGGAGACCCAGTACTTC
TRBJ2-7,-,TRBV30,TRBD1,CAWRTGGAKYEQYF,TGTGCCTGGAGGACAGGGGGCGCGAAATACGAGCAGTACTTC
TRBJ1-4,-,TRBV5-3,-,CARRGVCRGLSATNEKLFF,TGTGCCAGACGGGGGGTTTGTAGAGGACTTAGTGCAACTAATGAAAAACTGTTTTTT
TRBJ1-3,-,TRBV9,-,CASSVAPRQFSGNTIYF,TGTGCCAGCAGCGTAGCCCCGCGCCAGTTCTCTGGAAACACCATATATTTT
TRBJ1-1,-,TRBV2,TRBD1,CASSRGDREGTEAFF,TGTGCCAGCAGTAGGGGAGACAGGGAGGGCACTGAAGCTTTCTTT
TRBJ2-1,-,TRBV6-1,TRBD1,CASSEIFGTGVNEQFF,TGTGCCAGCAGTGAGATTTTTGGGACAGGGGTTAATGAGCAGTTCTTC